This TCR beta chain was sequenced in a study of T cell repertoires in cytomegalovirus infection. Study-wide background: Selected CMV epitopes included recently identified HLA-C-restricted ones as well as well-studied HLA-B-restricted ones. Matching HLA type and CMV infection were both indicated by public TCR beta signatures.

The sample holds many counts of this clonotype. Its antigen is currently unknown. With 1 base clipped from V and 7 bases from J, the junction kept 5 bases outside the gene matches. The CDR3 is 17 amino acids. The V gene's germline CDR1 is SGHTA and CDR2 FQGNSA. Study-level findings and limits: HLA-C-restricted, CMV-specific TCR beta clonotypes were dominant ex vivo.

Via MiXCR, TCRdb re-called the reads, giving one row per CDR3 protein. The top ten clones hold 58% of a sample with some 120,000 distinct CDR3 sequences, 30% to 40% of them seen once. Specimen: CD8+ T cells from cultured PBMCs, collected from culture after CMV antigen stimulation. The chain carries TRBV7-2 and TRBJ2-1; 15 bases match TRBD2. The receptor was isolated from a human donor in good health (CMV status not recorded). Some clones in this sample may be carry-over from other donors' samples. The CDR3 loop reads CASSLDRTSGGANEQFF. The CDR3 nucleotides read TGTGCCAGCAGCTTAGATCGGACTAGCGGGGGGGCAAATGAGCAGTTCTTC.